Here is one T cell receptor (beta chain) with its context. The data derive from a study of blood T cell repertoires in COVID-19. Between the trimmed V and J ends, which lost 4 bases and 1 base, there was a span of 10 bases. The CDR3 runs to 14 residues. Looked up from germline, CDR1 is SGHTS and CDR2 is YDEGEE. Profiled with immunoSEQ multiplex PCR; TCRdb holds only in-frame clones, not every one. The sample yields roughly 230,000 clones, approximately 83% seen once. V and J are TRBV5-8 and TRBJ2-3; no reliable D call. The sequence was obtained from a man in his fifties or sixties with active or convalescent COVID-19. Sequences were obtained from peripheral blood. This chain's CDR3 is CASSRVIGTDTQYF. In nucleotides, the CDR3 is TGTGCCAGCAGCCGAGTGATTGGCACAGATACGCAGTATTTT.